This is a list of T cell receptor beta chains from one sample in a study of T-cell reconstitution after alpha-beta-depleted transplantation in children. TCRdb reprocessed the PCR reads via MiXCR and lists one record per CDR3 protein. The top ten hold under 5% of the sample, which has 200,000 or so distinct CDR3 sequences, 5% to 6.5% seen once. Material: PBMCs, obtained before TCRalphabeta/CD19-depleted stem cell transplant. The source is a girl in the first two years of life with combined immunodeficiency, due to receive a stem cell transplant. Both conserved end residues are part of each CDR3.

v_gene,j_gene,CDR3aa
TRBV12-3/TRBV12-4,TRBJ1-2,CASSFYYRGTRGYTF
TRBV27,TRBJ2-2,CASSFGLAGGWTGELFF
TRBV4-3,TRBJ2-5,CASSQDRHACAGGIQETQYF
TRBV29-1,TRBJ2-5,CSVEDWGAGETQYF
TRBV9,TRBJ2-3,CASSASTDTQYF
TRBV12-3/TRBV12-4,TRBJ2-3,CASSLKVLHWGTDTQYF
TRBV12-3/TRBV12-4,TRBJ2-7,CAICGSGSYEQYF
TRBV5-6,TRBJ2-2,CASSLQLENTGELFF
TRBV29-1,TRBJ1-5,CSARIEGNQPQHF
TRBV11-2,TRBJ2-3,CASSFLSGGLIGADTQYF
TRBV11-2,TRBJ1-2,CASSLHQNTGNYGYTF
TRBV7-9,TRBJ2-7,CASSHDLFSEQYF
TRBV28,TRBJ1-1,CASRGDTPNTEAFF
TRBV28,TRBJ2-3,CASRVTEGYRGPVDTQYF
TRBV15,TRBJ2-1,CATRRVDSYNEQFF
TRBV4-3,TRBJ1-2,CASSQDGDRGVNYGYTF
TRBV28,TRBJ2-5,CASTPLTGTQETQYF
TRBV4-1,TRBJ2-1,CASSSGTSGRVNEQFF
TRBV11-3,TRBJ2-1,CASKASGRNEQFF
TRBV7-8,TRBJ1-1,CASSSEVNPSTEAFF
TRBV7-2,TRBJ2-3,CASSPTGTSTDTQYF
TRBV28,TRBJ2-1,CASSSVHSYNEQFF
TRBV27,TRBJ2-7,CASGNLQGFEQYF
TRBV5-1,TRBJ2-7,CASSLWVQTPAYEQYF
TRBV29-1,TRBJ2-7,CSVDQTSGEGEQYF
TRBV7-2,TRBJ2-3,CASSEGASSTDTQYF
TRBV14,TRBJ2-2,CASSHWGQSNTGELFF
TRBV12-3/TRBV12-4,TRBJ2-1,CASSQGLAAEQFF
TRBV7-2,TRBJ2-1,CASSLGGVDYNEQFF
TRBV2,TRBJ2-7,CASGDTFSYEQYF
TRBV9,TRBJ2-2,CASSVNARTNTGELFF
TRBV7-2,TRBJ1-5,CASSLVPYSNQPQHF
TRBV28,TRBJ2-5,CASSFLRGAQYF
TRBV14,TRBJ2-7,CASSHQREEEQYF
TRBV2,TRBJ2-1,CASGNYEQFF
TRBV29-1,TRBJ2-7,CSVVTGGFSYEQYF
TRBV12-3/TRBV12-4,TRBJ2-5,CASSKTGVETQYF
TRBV2,TRBJ2-3,CASSGEFTDTQYF
TRBV4-3,TRBJ2-1,CASSQDSLAGGYYNEQFF
TRBV5-1,TRBJ2-1,CASSPWGSGRFRDEQFF
TRBV20-1,TRBJ2-5,CSASTSGETQYF
TRBV10-3,TRBJ2-2,CAIREIAETGELFF
TRBV24-1,TRBJ1-5,CATREGGGSNQPQHF
TRBV28,TRBJ2-1,CASSPTGTANEQFF
TRBV2,TRBJ2-1,CASNRRLGSGSYNEQFF
TRBV12-3/TRBV12-4,TRBJ1-1,CASSLRTGRTEAFF
TRBV30,TRBJ2-7,CAWRVRGLRGYEQYF
TRBV7-3,TRBJ2-7,CASSLISVETGHYEQYF
TRBV4-1,TRBJ2-7,CASSQGRIPPYEQYF
TRBV5-1,TRBJ1-1,CASSLSAKGLPEAFF
TRBV12-3/TRBV12-4,TRBJ1-1,CASSPEYTYTEAFF
TRBV20-1,TRBJ2-7,CSARAPPVYEQYF
TRBV7-8,TRBJ2-1,CASSLVSGSVQFF
TRBV3-1,TRBJ2-7,CASSQKPGTSGYEQYF
TRBV24-1,TRBJ2-1,CATSEFDEQFF